This T cell receptor (beta chain) was found in a study of glioma-infiltrating T cells after dendritic cell vaccination. Overall study: Samples are from glioblastoma patients in Phase I and II dendritic cell vaccine trials.

Data came from immunoSEQ multiplex PCR; TCRdb stores just in-frame clones and leaves some out. The sample lists roughly 60,000 clones, about 89% occurring once. The CDR3 is 16 amino acids. With 2 bases clipped from V and 3 bases from J, the junction kept 5 bases outside the gene matches. CDR1 is SQVTM and CDR2 is ANQGSEA in the germline V gene. The sample's time point: after dendritic cell vaccination, including at tumor progression/relapse. No glioblastoma patient carried an isocitrate dehydrogenase mutation. This specimen consisted of blood, obtained after dendritic cell vaccination. The chain joins TRBV29-1 to TRBJ2-5, with TRBD2 identical over 14 bases. The receptor was isolated from a human donor with glioblastoma. As DNA, the CDR3 is TGCAGCGTTGAACGTCCGGGACTAGCGGGGGAAGAGACCCAGTACTTC. This translates into CSVERPGLAGEETQYF.